This TCR beta chain emerged from a study of Ad26.COV2.S vaccination and SARS-CoV-2 variants. Points from the study as a whole: Vaccinated individuals (as opposed to placebo recipients) had higher spike-specific TCR breadth. Placebo and vaccine recipients had non-spike TCR breadth that was similar. Estimates derived from TCR breadth and depth analyses may have underestimated total T cell responses. Once vaccination had occurred, spike-specific CD8+ and CD4+ T cell responses reportedly showed substantial breadth.

This clone was picked up one time. Its antigen is unidentified. After removal of 6 bases from V and 4 bases from J, the junction contained 16 bases not matched to a gene. Germline-derived CDR1 and CDR2 are LNHDA and SQIVND (reference sequence). The CDR3 extends over 17 amino acids. The repertoire was sequenced with immunoSEQ multiplex PCR; TCRdb's copy has only in-frame clones and lacks some. Here the sample spans under 150,000 clones, 86% being singletons. The gene calls are TRBV19 and TRBJ2-5, with 8 nucleotides matching TRBD1. The clonotype was recovered from a human donor who had recovered from COVID-19. Sequencing was performed on peripheral blood, taken after recovery from COVID-19. CDR3 loop: CASSPSSDREIGETQYF. The CDR3 coding sequence is TGTGCCAGTAGCCCATCTTCGGACAGGGAAATCGGAGAGACCCAGTACTTC.